Listed below are T cell receptor beta chains from one sample, sequenced in a study of CD4+ T cells in melanoma. Sequenced by immunoSEQ multiplex PCR; TCRdb stores in-frame clones only, minus some. This table holds some 14,000 clones, around four fifths found once. Sequenced input: cells from a culture (not recorded whether cultured in vitro). These receptor sequences come from a human donor with melanoma. CDR3s include the opening cysteine and the closing phenylalanine or tryptophan. The D gene is left open where the match is weak.

V gene	CDR3 length	J gene	D gene	CDR3 DNA	CDR3 protein
TRBV5-5	15	TRBJ1-4	-	TGTGCCAGCAGCTTGAGGGGGGCCTACAATGAAAAACTGTTTTTT	CASSLRGAYNEKLFF
TRBV5-1	15	TRBJ1-4	-	TGCGCCAGCAGCTTGGTACCAGGGTTTAATGAAAAACTGTTTTTT	CASSLVPGFNEKLFF
TRBV12-5	16	TRBJ2-3	-	TGTGCTAGTGGTTTGGGGGGGGCTGGAGGGACAGATACGCAGTATTTT	CASGLGGAGGTDTQYF
TRBV6-5	15	TRBJ1-3	-	TGTGCCAGCACCCGAGGCAGGTTCTCTGGAAACACCATATATTTT	CASTRGRFSGNTIYF
TRBV2	14	TRBJ2-7	TRBD2	TGTGCCAGCCTTTTCGGGACTAGCGGCTACGAGCAGTACTTC	CASLFGTSGYEQYF
TRBV21-1	12	TRBJ1-3	-	TGTGCCAGCACCACCACTAGAAACACCATATATTTT	CASTTTRNTIYF
TRBV6-1	16	TRBJ2-5	-	TGTGCCAGCAGTGCAGGGATTACCGGGAGCCAAGAGACCCAGTACTTC	CASSAGITGSQETQYF
TRBV29-1	12	TRBJ2-2	TRBD2	TGCAGCGGCCGGACTAGCGGGGGGTCGGTGTTTTTT	CSGRTSGGSVFF
TRBV18	14	TRBJ2-5	-	TGTGCCAGCTCACTAACCGGGCTACAAGAGACCCAGTACTTC	CASSLTGLQETQYF
TRBV15	16	TRBJ2-3	TRBD2	TGTGCCACCCGAAGACTCGGCGGGGGGCTCACAGATACGCAGTATTTT	CATRRLGGGLTDTQYF
TRBV7-8	16	TRBJ1-2	-	TGTGCCAGCAGCTTAGTCCGATGGGGCGCCTCGTATGGCTACACCTTC	CASSLVRWGASYGYTF